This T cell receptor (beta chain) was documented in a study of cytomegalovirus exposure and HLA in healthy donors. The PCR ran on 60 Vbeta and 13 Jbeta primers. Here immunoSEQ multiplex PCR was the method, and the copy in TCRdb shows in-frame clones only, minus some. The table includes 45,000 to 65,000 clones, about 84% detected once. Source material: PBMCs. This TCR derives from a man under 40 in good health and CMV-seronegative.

This CDR3 is CASSLPNNEQFF. The CDR3 DNA follows: TGTGCCAGCAGCTTGCCCAACAATGAGCAGTTCTTC. The chain has TRBV5-6 and TRBJ2-1; no reliable D call. This CDR3 comprises 12 residues. Trimming took off 1 base at V and 5 bases at J, with 4 bases between the two ends. Per the germline V gene, CDR1 is SGHDT and CDR2 is YYEEEE.